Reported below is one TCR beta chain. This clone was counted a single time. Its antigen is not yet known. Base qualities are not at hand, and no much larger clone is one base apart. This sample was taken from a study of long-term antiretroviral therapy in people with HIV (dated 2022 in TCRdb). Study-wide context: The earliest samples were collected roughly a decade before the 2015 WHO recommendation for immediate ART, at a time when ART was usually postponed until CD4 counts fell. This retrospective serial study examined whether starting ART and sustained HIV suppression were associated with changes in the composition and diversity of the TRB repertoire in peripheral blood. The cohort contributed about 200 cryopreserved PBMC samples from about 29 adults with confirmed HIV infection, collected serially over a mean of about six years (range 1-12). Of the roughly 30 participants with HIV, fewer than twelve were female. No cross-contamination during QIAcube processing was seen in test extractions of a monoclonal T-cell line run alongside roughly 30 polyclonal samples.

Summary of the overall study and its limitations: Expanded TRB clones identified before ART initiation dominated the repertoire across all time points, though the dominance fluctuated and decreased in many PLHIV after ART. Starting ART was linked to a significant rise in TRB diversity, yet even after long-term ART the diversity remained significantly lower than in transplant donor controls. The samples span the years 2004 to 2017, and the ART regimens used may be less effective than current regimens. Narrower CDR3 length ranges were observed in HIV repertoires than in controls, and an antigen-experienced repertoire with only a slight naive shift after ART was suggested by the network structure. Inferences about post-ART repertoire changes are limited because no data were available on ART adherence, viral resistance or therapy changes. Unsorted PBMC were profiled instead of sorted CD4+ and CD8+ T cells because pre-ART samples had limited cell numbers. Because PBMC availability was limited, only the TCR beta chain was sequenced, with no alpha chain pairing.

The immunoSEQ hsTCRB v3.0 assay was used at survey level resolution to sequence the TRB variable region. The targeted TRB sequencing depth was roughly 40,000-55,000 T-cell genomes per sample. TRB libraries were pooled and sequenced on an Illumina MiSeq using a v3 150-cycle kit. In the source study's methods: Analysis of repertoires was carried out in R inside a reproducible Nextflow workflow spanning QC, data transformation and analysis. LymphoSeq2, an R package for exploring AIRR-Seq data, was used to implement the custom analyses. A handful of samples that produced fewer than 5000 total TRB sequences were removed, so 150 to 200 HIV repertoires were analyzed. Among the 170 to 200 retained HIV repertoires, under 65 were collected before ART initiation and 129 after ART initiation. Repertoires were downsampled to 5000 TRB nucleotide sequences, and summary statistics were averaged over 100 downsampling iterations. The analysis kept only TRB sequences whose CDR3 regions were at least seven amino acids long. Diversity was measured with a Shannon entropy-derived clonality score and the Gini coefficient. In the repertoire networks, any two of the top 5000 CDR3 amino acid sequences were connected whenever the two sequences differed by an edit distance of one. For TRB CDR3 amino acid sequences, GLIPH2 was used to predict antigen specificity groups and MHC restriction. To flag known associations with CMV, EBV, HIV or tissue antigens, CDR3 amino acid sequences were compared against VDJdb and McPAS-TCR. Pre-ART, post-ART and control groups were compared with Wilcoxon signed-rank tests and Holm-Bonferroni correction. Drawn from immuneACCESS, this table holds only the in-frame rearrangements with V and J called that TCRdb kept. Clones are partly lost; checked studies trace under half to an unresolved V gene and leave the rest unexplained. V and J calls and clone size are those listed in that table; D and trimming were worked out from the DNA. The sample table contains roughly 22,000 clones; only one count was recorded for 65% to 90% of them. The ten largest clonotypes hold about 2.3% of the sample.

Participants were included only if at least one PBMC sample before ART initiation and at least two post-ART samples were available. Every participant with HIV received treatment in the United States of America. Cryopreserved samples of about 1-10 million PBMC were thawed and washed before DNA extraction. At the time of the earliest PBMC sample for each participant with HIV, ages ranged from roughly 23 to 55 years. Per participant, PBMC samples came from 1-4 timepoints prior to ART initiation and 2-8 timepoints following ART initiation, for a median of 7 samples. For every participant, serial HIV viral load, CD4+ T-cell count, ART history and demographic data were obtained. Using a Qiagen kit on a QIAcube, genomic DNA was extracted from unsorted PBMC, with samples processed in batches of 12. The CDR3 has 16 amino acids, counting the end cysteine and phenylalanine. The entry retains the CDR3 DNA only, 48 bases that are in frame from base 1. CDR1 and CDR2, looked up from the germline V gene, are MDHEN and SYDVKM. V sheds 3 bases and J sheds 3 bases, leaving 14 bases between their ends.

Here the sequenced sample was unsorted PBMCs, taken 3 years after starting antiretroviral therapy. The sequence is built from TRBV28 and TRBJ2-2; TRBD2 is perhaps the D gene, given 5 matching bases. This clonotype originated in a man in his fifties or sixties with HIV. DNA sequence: TGTGCCAGCAGTTTGGGAGCTGATTTATACACCGGGGAGCTGTTTTTT. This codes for CASSLGADLYTGELFF.